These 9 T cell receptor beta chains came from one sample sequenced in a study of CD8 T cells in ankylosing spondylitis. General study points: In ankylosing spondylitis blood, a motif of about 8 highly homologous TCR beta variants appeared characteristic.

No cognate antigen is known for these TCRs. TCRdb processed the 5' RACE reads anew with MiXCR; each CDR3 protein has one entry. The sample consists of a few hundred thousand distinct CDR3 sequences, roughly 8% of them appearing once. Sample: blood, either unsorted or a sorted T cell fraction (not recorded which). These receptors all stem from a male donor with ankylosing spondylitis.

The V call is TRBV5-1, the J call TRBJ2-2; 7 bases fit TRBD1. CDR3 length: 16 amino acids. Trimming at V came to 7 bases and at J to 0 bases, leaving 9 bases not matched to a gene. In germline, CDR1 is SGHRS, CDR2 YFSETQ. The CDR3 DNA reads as TGCGCCAGCCTCAAGGGGGCCCAAGCGAACACCGGGGAGCTGTTTTTT. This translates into CASLKGAQANTGELFF.

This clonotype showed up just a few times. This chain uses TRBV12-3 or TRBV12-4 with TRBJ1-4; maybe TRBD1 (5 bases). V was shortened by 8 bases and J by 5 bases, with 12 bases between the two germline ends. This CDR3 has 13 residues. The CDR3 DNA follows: TGTGCCAGCTCGCCAGGGTTGAATGAAAAACTGTTTTTT. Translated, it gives CASSPGLNEKLFF.

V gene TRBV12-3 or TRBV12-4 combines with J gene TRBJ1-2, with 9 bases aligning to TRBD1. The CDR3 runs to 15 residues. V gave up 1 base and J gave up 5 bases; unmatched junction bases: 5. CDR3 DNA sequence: TGTGCCAGCAGTTTAGTGGGGACAGGGAGATATGGCTACACCTTC. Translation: CASSLVGTGRYGYTF.

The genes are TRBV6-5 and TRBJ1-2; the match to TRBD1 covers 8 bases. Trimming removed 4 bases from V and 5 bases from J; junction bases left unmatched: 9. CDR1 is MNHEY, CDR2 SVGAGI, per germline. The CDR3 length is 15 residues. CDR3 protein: CASSLQGVDRYGYTF. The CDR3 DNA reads TGTGCCAGCAGTTTACAGGGGGTTGACCGTTATGGCTACACCTTC.

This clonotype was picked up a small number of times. CDR3 sequence (DNA): TGCAGTGCTAGACATCTAGCGGGGCCTATGGGCGAGCAGTACTTC. Protein: CSARHLAGPMGEQYF. V and J are TRBV20-1 and TRBJ2-7; 9 bases map to TRBD2. This CDR3 is 15 amino acids long. Germline CDR1 DFQATT, CDR2 SNEGSKA (reference sequence). Trimming removed 2 bases from V and 6 bases from J; junction bases left unmatched: 11.

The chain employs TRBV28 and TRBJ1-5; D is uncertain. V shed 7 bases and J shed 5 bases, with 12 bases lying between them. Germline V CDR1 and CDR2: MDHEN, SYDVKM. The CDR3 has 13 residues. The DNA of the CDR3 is TGTGCCAGCACCCCTAATCGGGATCAGCCCCAGCATTTT. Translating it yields CASTPNRDQPQHF.

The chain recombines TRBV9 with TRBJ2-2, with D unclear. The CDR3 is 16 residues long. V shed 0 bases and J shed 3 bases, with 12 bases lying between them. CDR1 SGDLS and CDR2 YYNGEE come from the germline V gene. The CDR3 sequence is CASSVDWGTHTGELFF. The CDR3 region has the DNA TGTGCCAGCAGCGTAGATTGGGGAACCCACACCGGGGAGCTGTTTTTT. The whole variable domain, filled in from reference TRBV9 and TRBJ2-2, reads DSGVTQTPKHLITATGQRVTLRCSPRSGDLSVYWYQQSLDQGLQFLIQYYNGEERAKGNILERFSAQQFPDLHSELNLSSLELGDSALYFCASSVDWGTHTGELFFGEGSRLTVL.

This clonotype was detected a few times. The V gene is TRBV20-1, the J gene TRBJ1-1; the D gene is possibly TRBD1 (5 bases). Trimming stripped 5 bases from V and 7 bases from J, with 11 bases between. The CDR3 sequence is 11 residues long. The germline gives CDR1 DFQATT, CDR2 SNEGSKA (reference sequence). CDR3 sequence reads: CSAEGPLEAFF. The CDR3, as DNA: TGCAGTGCTGAGGGGCCCCTTGAAGCTTTCTTT.

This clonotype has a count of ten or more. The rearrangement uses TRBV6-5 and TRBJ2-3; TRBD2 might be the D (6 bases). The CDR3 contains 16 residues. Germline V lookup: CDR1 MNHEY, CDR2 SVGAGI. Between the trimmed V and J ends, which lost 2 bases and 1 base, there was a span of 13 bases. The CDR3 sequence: CASSYERERGTDTQYF. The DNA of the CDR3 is TGTGCCAGCAGTTACGAACGGGAGAGGGGCACAGATACGCAGTATTTT.